These 28 T cell receptor beta chains share one sample of origin, sequenced in a study of blood T cell repertoires in COVID-19. Data came from immunoSEQ multiplex PCR; TCRdb stores just in-frame clones and leaves some out. The data show 150,000 to 200,000 clones, roughly 86% seen once. Sequenced material: peripheral blood. These receptors all come from a man between 45 and 60 years old with active or convalescent COVID-19.

CDR3 coding DNA: TGTGCCAGTAGCCAAATCAGGGTAGGGCACACTGAAGCTTTCTTT. Its translation is CASSQIRVGHTEAFF. The chain has TRBV19 and TRBJ1-1; D may be TRBD1 (5 bases). This CDR3 region has 15 residues. Trimming cost V 6 bases and J 3 bases, with 17 bases left between them. Germline assignment: CDR1 LNHDA and CDR2 SQIVND (reference sequence).

V usage is TRBV14 and J usage is TRBJ2-3; 9 bases line up with TRBD2. CDR3 length equals 16 residues. J was trimmed by 3 bases and V by 0 bases; bases with no gene match: 4. CDR1 is SGHDN and CDR2 is FVKESK in the germline V gene. In DNA form, the CDR3 reads TGTGCCAGCAGCCAAGAGCGGCTAGCGGGGACAGATACGCAGTATTTT. It yields the protein CASSQERLAGTDTQYF. The full variable domain, completed using reference TRBV14 and TRBJ2-3, is EAGVTQFPSHSVIEKGQTVTLRCDPISGHDNLYWYRRVMGKEIKFLLHFVKESKQDESGMPNNRFLAERTGGTYSTLKVQPAELEDSGVYFCASSQERLAGTDTQYFGPGTRLTVL.

This clone was seen a single time. The V gene is TRBV24-1, the J gene TRBJ1-4; no clear D. This CDR3 is built from 13 residues. The ends were cut back, 4 bases at V and 4 bases at J, with 6 bases in the middle. Per the germline V gene, CDR1 is KGHDR and CDR2 is SFDVKD. CDR3 region: CATSESGNEKLFF. In DNA, the CDR3 is TGTGCCACCAGTGAGAGTGGTAATGAAAAACTGTTTTTT.

This sequence joins TRBV7-6 and TRBJ2-3; 9 nucleotides agree with TRBD2. Germline loops: CDR1 SGHVS, CDR2 FNYEAQ. The CDR3 contains 17 residues. V trimming: 1 base; J trimming: 3 bases; junction bases outside the gene matches: 8. CDR3 amino acids: CASSLVEGGRATDTQYF. The CDR3 DNA reads as TGTGCCAGCAGCTTAGTTGAGGGCGGGAGGGCTACAGATACGCAGTATTTT.

The chain links TRBV6-1 to TRBJ1-2; D is possibly TRBD1 (6 bases). Trimming took off 4 bases at V and 4 bases at J, with 19 bases between the two ends. The CDR3 is made up of 16 amino acids. CDR1 is MNHNS, CDR2 SASEGT, per germline. The CDR3 nucleotides are TGTGCCAGCAGTGTCTCATCCTACAGGGTCGGCTATGGCTACACCTTC. Protein: CASSVSSYRVGYGYTF.

The chain joins TRBV18 to TRBJ2-7, with 14 bases that match TRBD2. The germline gives CDR1 KGHSH, CDR2 LQKENI. The CDR3 is made up of 16 amino acids. With 4 bases clipped from V and 0 bases from J, the junction kept 2 bases outside the gene matches. CDR3 in amino acids: CASSHGTSGSSYEQYF. The CDR3 DNA reads as TGTGCCAGCTCACATGGGACTAGCGGGAGCTCCTACGAGCAGTACTTC.

The V and J genes are TRBV20-1 and TRBJ2-1, with D hard to call. V lost 6 bases and J 12 bases, leaving 15 bases between the germline ends. Germline lookup yields CDR1 DFQATT and CDR2 SNEGSKA (reference sequence). The CDR3 runs to 11 residues. The CDR3 DNA reads as TGCAGTGCCCCCAAGGCAACGGGGCAGTTCTTC. Translated, it gives CSAPKATGQFF.

This chain links TRBV7-9 with TRBJ2-7; D gene uncertain. Germline V gene lookup returns CDR1 SEHNR and CDR2 FQNEAQ (reference sequence). This CDR3 is built from 14 residues. The V gene lost 4 bases and the J gene lost 4 bases, with 14 bases spanning the gap. The CDR3 protein is CASSSSLNLYEQYF. CDR3 DNA: TGTGCCAGCAGCTCCTCACTTAATCTTTACGAGCAGTACTTC.

The chain recombines TRBV6-5 with TRBJ2-1; TRBD1 matches at 7 bases. The CDR3 extends over 16 amino acids. CDR1 and CDR2 (germline): MNHEY, SVGAGI. After removal of 2 bases from V and 1 base from J, the junction contained 5 bases not matched to a gene. CDR3 amino acids: CASSYHRGWSYNEQFF. The CDR3 coding sequence is TGTGCCAGCAGTTACCACAGGGGTTGGTCCTACAATGAGCAGTTCTTC.

The gene calls are TRBV5-1 and TRBJ2-1; 11 bases fit TRBD2. This CDR3 contains 14 residues. Germline V gives CDR1 SGHRS, CDR2 YFSETQ. The trim removed 2 bases at V and 12 bases at J, leaving 7 bases unmatched. This CDR3 is CASSLGTSGGRQFF. The CDR3 bases are TGCGCCAGCAGCTTAGGGACTAGCGGAGGTCGGCAGTTCTTC. The full variable domain, with the rest looked up from reference TRBV5-1 and TRBJ2-1, is KAGVTQTPRYLIKTRGQQVTLSCSPISGHRSVSWYQQTPGQGLQFLFEYFSETQRNKGNFPGRFSGRQFSNSRSEMNVSTLELGDSALYLCASSLGTSGGRQFFGPGTRLTVL.

The DNA for the CDR3 is TGCGCCAGCACTTCAGGGGGCTCCCTGTCCTACGAGCAGTACTTC. It encodes CASTSGGSLSYEQYF. V and J are TRBV5-1 and TRBJ2-7, with 8 bases lining up with TRBD1. The trim removed 6 bases at V and 1 base at J, leaving 9 bases unmatched. The germline gives CDR1 SGHRS, CDR2 YFSETQ. The length of the CDR3 is 15 residues.

V gene TRBV4-3 combines with J gene TRBJ2-3, with TRBD1 as a possible D gene (5 bases). The CDR3 extends over 15 amino acids. The V gene lost 1 base and the J gene lost 8 bases, with 16 bases spanning the gap. From germline, CDR1 is LGHNA and CDR2 YSLEER. The chain's CDR3 is CASSQVGRGSVTQYF. CDR3 in DNA: TGCGCCAGCAGCCAAGTAGGTAGGGGCTCGGTTACGCAGTATTTT.

The chain links TRBV21-1 to TRBJ2-7; whether TRBD1, the table's D call, matches the DNA was not checked. TRBV21-1 is marked as a pseudogene. The CDR3 sequence is 15 residues long. CDR3 loop: CASSKNRPRAGEQYF. In DNA, the CDR3 is TGTGCCAGCAGCAAAAATCGTCCCAGGGCAGGCGAGCAGTACTTC.

This chain connects TRBV2 to TRBJ2-5; 12 bases are a match to TRBD2. CDR3 length: 13 amino acids. V shed 5 bases and J 6 bases; nucleotides not matched to a gene: 1. The germline V gene encodes CDR1 SNHLY and CDR2 FYNNEI. CDR3 region: CASSLAGGQTQYF. The CDR3, as DNA: TGTGCCAGCAGTCTAGCGGGGGGGCAGACCCAGTACTTC.

V usage is TRBV7-2 and J usage is TRBJ1-6, with D perhaps TRBD1 (5 bases). From germline, CDR1 is SGHTA and CDR2 FQGNSA. V dropped 5 bases and J dropped 7 bases, with 18 bases sitting between them. CDR3 length: 16 amino acids. In nucleotides, the CDR3 is TGTGCCAGCAGCCCGACGGGGCGGGGTGGGAATTCACCCCTCCACTTT. As protein: CASSPTGRGGNSPLHF.

This clone was counted a few times. The chain recombines TRBV6-5 with TRBJ1-2; D remains unclear. The CDR3 spans 13 residues. V was clipped by 4 bases and J by 7 bases, with 13 bases between them. Germline-derived CDR1 and CDR2 are MNHEY and SVGAGI. The CDR3 region has the DNA TGTGCCAGCAGTTCCTACCTAGCGGGTGGCTACACCTTC. It translates to CASSSYLAGGYTF.

The rearrangement uses TRBV28 and TRBJ1-6; TRBD1 aligns across 7 bases. Germline V lookup: CDR1 MDHEN, CDR2 SYDVKM. Germline trimming cut 5 bases from V and 8 bases from J; bases unmatched to any gene: 3. This CDR3 is built from 13 residues. CDR3 DNA: TGTGCCAGCAGTCCCAGGGGGGATTCACCCCTCCACTTT. Translated: CASSPRGDSPLHF.

Here the CDR3 DNA reads TGTGCCAGCAGCCGCCCCGACGGGACAGGCCATCAGCCCCAGCATTTT. Its translation: CASSRPDGTGHQPQHF. The chain carries TRBV28 and TRBJ1-5, with TRBD1 matching over 8 bases. V shed 6 bases, J shed 5 bases, and the junction held 12 bases outside the gene matches. There are 16 residues in the CDR3. The germline V gene has CDR1 MDHEN and CDR2 SYDVKM.

This clone was found once. The chain uses TRBV14 and TRBJ1-4, with D unresolved. This CDR3 has 12 amino acids. Trimming removed 4 bases at V and 6 bases at J, with 6 bases between. Germline V gene data show CDR1 as SGHDN and CDR2 as FVKESK. CDR3 DNA sequence: TGTGCCAGCAGCCGTCTACATGAAAAACTGTTTTTT. Translating gives CASSRLHEKLFF.

The rearrangement uses TRBV5-6 and TRBJ1-5, with 8 bases lining up with TRBD1. With V trimmed by 3 bases and J by 3 bases, 8 bases remained unmatched. This CDR3 has 16 residues. Germline V gene data show CDR1 as SGHDT and CDR2 as YYEEEE. Here the CDR3 reads CASSSLTGGHNQPQHF. Written as DNA, the CDR3 is TGTGCCAGCAGCTCACTTACAGGGGGTCACAATCAGCCCCAGCATTTT.

V is TRBV5-1 and J is TRBJ2-3, with a possible D match to TRBD2 (5 bases). Trimming pared 3 bases from V and 6 bases from J, leaving 11 bases between. This CDR3 comprises 13 residues. In germline, CDR1 is SGHRS, CDR2 YFSETQ. The CDR3 region has the DNA TGCGCCAGCAGCTACCCCGGGGAGGATACGCAGTATTTT. This encodes CASSYPGEDTQYF.

The genes are TRBV29-1 and TRBJ2-1; TRBD1 agrees at 7 bases. V shed 4 bases and J 6 bases; nucleotides not matched to a gene: 12. Germline V CDR1 and CDR2: SQVTM, ANQGSEA. This CDR3 is 15 amino acids long. DNA for the CDR3: TGCAGCGTTGGATATACCGGGACAGTTCGCAATGAGCAGTTCTTC. Translation: CSVGYTGTVRNEQFF.

This chain connects TRBV6-6 to TRBJ1-2; D might be TRBD1 (5 bases). The V end was cut by 8 bases, the J end by 6 bases, with 25 bases between. Germline V lookup: CDR1 MNHNY, CDR2 SVGAGI (reference sequence). This CDR3 is built from 16 residues. The CDR3 here is CASFRMAGSFMDGYTF. CDR3 sequence (DNA): TGTGCCAGCTTCAGGATGGCAGGGTCTTTTATGGATGGCTACACCTTC.

This sequence joins TRBV6-6 and TRBJ2-7; tentatively, D is TRBD1 (6 bases). The length of the CDR3 is 13 residues. Germline assignment: CDR1 MNHNY and CDR2 SVGAGI (reference sequence). V lost 5 bases, J lost 3 bases, and 11 bases lay in between. CDR3 sequence (DNA): TGTGCCAGCAGTACAGGGAAGGGCTACGAGCAGTACTTC. This sequence encodes CASSTGKGYEQYF.

The J gene is TRBJ2-5, the V gene TRBV29-1, with 14 bases matching TRBD2. This CDR3 has 18 amino acids. With 6 bases clipped from V and 0 bases from J, the junction kept 12 bases outside the gene matches. Germline V gene data show CDR1 as SQVTM and CDR2 as ANQGSEA. The DNA for the CDR3 is TGCAGCGTCTTAACTAGACTAGCGGGAGGGCCAAACCAAGAGACCCAGTACTTC. Amino acids: CSVLTRLAGGPNQETQYF.

This chain uses TRBV2 with TRBJ2-2; D gene unclear. CDR3 length: 14 residues. The V gene's germline CDR1 is SNHLY and CDR2 FYNNEI. The germline V and J ends were trimmed by 7 bases and 6 bases, with 15 bases remaining between them. The CDR3 region is CASKSAGEAGELFF. The CDR3 coding sequence is TGTGCCAGCAAAAGCGCCGGAGAGGCCGGGGAGCTGTTTTTT. The variable domain in full, with the rest retrieved from reference TRBV2 and TRBJ2-2, is EPEVTQTPSHQVTQMGQEVILRCVPISNHLYFYWYRQILGQKVEFLVSFYNNEISEKSEIFDDQFSVERPDGSNFTLKIRSTKLEDSAMYFCASKSAGEAGELFFGEGSRLTVL.

This chain links TRBV7-9 with TRBJ1-1; a weak D match, TRBD1 (5 bases). This CDR3 is built from 13 residues. The V end lost 5 bases, the J end lost 8 bases, and 15 bases lay between the germline ends. Germline loops: CDR1 SEHNR, CDR2 FQNEAQ (reference sequence). CDR3 bases: TGTGCCAGCAGCCCTGTCGGGGGTGGAGAAGCTTTCTTT. Translated, it gives CASSPVGGGEAFF.

The V call is TRBV5-1, the J call TRBJ2-1, with 12 nucleotides matching TRBD2. This CDR3 is built from 17 residues. Germline V gives CDR1 SGHRS, CDR2 YFSETQ. V lost 0 bases to trimming and J lost 8 bases; unmatched junction nucleotides: 9. The DNA of the CDR3 is TGCGCCAGCAGCTTGGCTAGCGGGAGGGCCGGTTTAGATGAGCAGTTCTTC. This sequence encodes CASSLASGRAGLDEQFF.